This TCR beta chain was captured by sequencing in a study of early T cells in non-severe SARS-CoV-2 infection. This clonotype has a count of ten or more. This CDR3 region has 14 residues. Trimming took 5 bases from V and 3 from J, leaving 13 bases between them. TCRdb passed the 5' RACE reads through MiXCR, listing each CDR3 protein once. The repertoire consists of tens of thousands of distinct CDR3 sequences, with approximately 10% occurring once and the leading ten covering 4% to 4.5%. Specimen: whole blood. The source of this sequence is an adult who was a healthcare worker with PCR-confirmed SARS-CoV-2 infection or an uninfected control (not recorded which). The chain carries TRBV12-3 or TRBV12-4 and TRBJ1-1; the D gene is possibly TRBD1 (6 bases). Here the CDR3 reads CASSKGGEDTEAFF. CDR3 in DNA: TGTGCCAGCAGTAAGGGGGGCGAGGACACTGAAGCTTTCTTT.